The rows below give T cell receptor beta chains drawn from one sample of a study of beta chain features in type 1 diabetes. This table comes from immunoSEQ multiplex PCR, and its TCRdb copy is limited to in-frame clones, with some not included. The data show 500,000 to 850,000 clones, 11% to 15% seen once. Source material: naive CD4+ T cells from blood. All receptors derive from a man aged 18 to 30 with type 1 diabetes. Both conserved end residues are part of each CDR3. The D gene is left open where the match is weak. Some rows have no size entry. The others give once, few or many, or a class for an expanded clone.

d_gene	v_gene	abundance	j_gene	CDR3nt	CDR3aa
-	TRBV4-2	-	TRBJ2-3	TGTGCCAGCAGCCAAGACTTCCGGGACGGGACAGATACGCAGTATTTT	CASSQDFRDGTDTQYF
-	TRBV29-1	-	TRBJ2-7	TGCAGCGTTGAAAGAAGGGGCGGAGAGCAGTACTTC	CSVERRGGEQYF
-	TRBV9	few	TRBJ2-7	TGTGCCAGCAGCGTTAGGGGGGACGAGCAGTACTTC	CASSVRGDEQYF
TRBD1	TRBV7-8	few	TRBJ2-6	TGTGCCAGCAGTCTGAGACGGGACAGGGTTTCCCTCGGGGCCAACGTCCTGACTTTC	CASSLRRDRVSLGANVLTF
-	TRBV18	-	TRBJ2-1	TGTGCCAGCTCACCCAGTGGGGCAAACTACAATGAGCAGTTCTTC	CASSPSGANYNEQFF
TRBD1	TRBV7-2	-	TRBJ2-2	TGTGCCAGCAGCTCCGACAGGGGGCCCACCGGGGAGCTGTTTTTT	CASSSDRGPTGELFF
TRBD1	TRBV6-6	-	TRBJ1-1	TGTGCCAGCAGTTCCTACTCGTTCAGGGGGCGTGTAGAAGCTTTCTTT	CASSSYSFRGRVEAFF
TRBD1	TRBV6-1	-	TRBJ1-2	TGTGCCAGCAGATCACACCGGACAGGGATGGGTGGCTACACCTTC	CASRSHRTGMGGYTF
TRBD2	TRBV9	few	TRBJ2-5	TGTGCCAGCAGCGTCGGGACTAGCGGGGGTCGGGAGACCCAGTACTTC	CASSVGTSGGRETQYF
-	TRBV11-2	-	TRBJ2-2	TGTGCCAGCAGCCCTATAGGACAGACCACCGGGGAGCTGTTTTTT	CASSPIGQTTGELFF
-	TRBV11-2	few	TRBJ2-3	TGTGCCAGCAGCTTAAAGTGGGGAACAGATACGCAGTATTTT	CASSLKWGTDTQYF
-	TRBV9	-	TRBJ2-5	TGTGCCAGCAGCGTAGAAACTAGCCCAGGGCTGGAGACCCAGTACTTC	CASSVETSPGLETQYF
-	TRBV5-1	once	TRBJ2-1	TGCGCCAGCAGCTTGTTGTCCAGAAACAATGAGCAGTTCTTC	CASSLLSRNNEQFF
-	TRBV18	few	TRBJ2-1	TGTGCCAGCTCACCACGGCGGGACTCCTACAATGAGCAGTTCTTC	CASSPRRDSYNEQFF
TRBD2	TRBV5-4	few	TRBJ2-7	TGTGCCAGCAGCGAGAGCGGGAGGTTCTCCTACGAGCAGTACTTC	CASSESGRFSYEQYF
-	TRBV5-4	few	TRBJ2-3	TGTGCCAGCAGCTCGACCGGGGACACAGATACGCAGTATTTT	CASSSTGDTDTQYF
-	TRBV27	few	TRBJ1-2	TGTGCCAGCAGTTTACAAGGGTTCAACTATGGCTACACCTTC	CASSLQGFNYGYTF
TRBD1	TRBV15	few	TRBJ2-1	TGTGCCACCAGCTTTCACGGGACAGGGGCCGTTGAGCAGTTCTTC	CATSFHGTGAVEQFF
TRBD1	TRBV29-1	few	TRBJ2-5	TGCAGCGTTGAACAGACAGGGGAGACCCAGTACTTC	CSVEQTGETQYF
-	TRBV18	-	TRBJ2-7	TGTGCCAGCTCGTCCTCCTACGAGCAGTACTTC	CASSSSYEQYF
TRBD1	TRBV25-1	-	TRBJ1-1	TGTGCCAGCACCAACTCTTGGGGCAGGGGGCTAACTGAAGCTTTCTTT	CASTNSWGRGLTEAFF
-	TRBV29-1	few	TRBJ2-5	TGCAGCGTCGTGACCCCTGAGACCCAGTACTTC	CSVVTPETQYF
TRBD1	TRBV19	few	TRBJ2-5	TGTGCCAGTAGTATTGGCCGACAGGGCCAAGAGACCCAGTACTTC	CASSIGRQGQETQYF
-	TRBV4-3	few	TRBJ1-2	TGCGCCAGCAGCTCACTAAGGGGCAGTGGCTCCTATGGCTACACCTTC	CASSSLRGSGSYGYTF
-	TRBV6-6	few	TRBJ2-7	TGTGCCAGCACCCCCGCCTCCTACGAGCAGTACTTC	CASTPASYEQYF
-	TRBV7-2	-	TRBJ2-7	TGTGCCAGCAGCCCCCGACCGGGAATCTACGAGCAGTACTTC	CASSPRPGIYEQYF
TRBD2	TRBV19	-	TRBJ2-3	TGTGCCAGTAGCGATCGAGCGGGAGAGTCAGATACGCAGTATTTT	CASSDRAGESDTQYF
TRBD2	TRBV5-4	-	TRBJ2-7	TGTGCCACGCGGCTAGCGGGAGGCCCCTACGAGCAGTACTTC	CATRLAGGPYEQYF
-	TRBV28	few	TRBJ1-2	TGTGCCAGCAGTTTATCGGGGTATGGCTACACCTTC	CASSLSGYGYTF
-	TRBV4-2	-	TRBJ2-7	TGTGCCAGCAGCCAAGAAAGCTACGAGCAGTACTTC	CASSQESYEQYF
-	TRBV6-5	few	TRBJ2-1	TGTGCCAGCAGTTCCGCCGTATATCAGTTCTTC	CASSSAVYQFF
-	TRBV13	-	TRBJ2-3	TGTGCCAGCAGCTTAGGGCAAACTGGAGATACGCAGTATTTT	CASSLGQTGDTQYF
TRBD2	TRBV5-1	few	TRBJ2-1	TGCGCCAGCAGCTCCGGACTAGCGAGGTCTATCGATGAGCAGTTCTTC	CASSSGLARSIDEQFF
-	TRBV5-1	-	TRBJ1-4	TGCGCCAGCGCTACGGAAAAGGGTGAAAAACTGTTTTTT	CASATEKGEKLFF
-	TRBV10-3	-	TRBJ2-1	TGTGCCATCAGTAGGCCGGGGGACCATGAGCAGTTCTTC	CAISRPGDHEQFF
-	TRBV29-1	few	TRBJ1-2	TGCAGCGTTGAAGGGGCCCAGGGGGGCTACACCTTC	CSVEGAQGGYTF
TRBD1	TRBV28	-	TRBJ2-2	TGTGCCAGCAGCCCCGACAGGGACACCGGGGAGCTGTTTTTT	CASSPDRDTGELFF
TRBD1	TRBV9	few	TRBJ2-6	TGTGCCCACCGTGAGACAGGGGGCGCAAGCTCTGGGGCCAACGTCCTGACTTTC	CAHRETGGASSGANVLTF
-	TRBV28	few	TRBJ2-1	TGTGCCAGCATGAGCTCCTACAATGAGCAGTTCTTC	CASMSSYNEQFF
TRBD2	TRBV4-1	-	TRBJ2-7	TGCGCCAGCAGCCAAAGGGCCACCTCGACTAGCGGGAAAGGGTACGAGCAGTACTTC	CASSQRATSTSGKGYEQYF
TRBD2	TRBV7-2	-	TRBJ2-5	TGTGCCAGCAGCTCGAGCGGGGGGATGAAAGAGACCCAGTACTTC	CASSSSGGMKETQYF
TRBD2	TRBV30	-	TRBJ2-1	TGTGCCTGGAAGACTAGCGGGAGTAAGCAGTTCTTC	CAWKTSGSKQFF
-	TRBV10-3	few	TRBJ1-2	TGTGCCATCGCGGAGGGTTCCTATGGCTACACCTTC	CAIAEGSYGYTF
TRBD1	TRBV7-2	-	TRBJ2-2	TGTGCCAGCAGCTTACTACAGGGGATCTTCACCGGGGAGCTGTTTTTT	CASSLLQGIFTGELFF
-	TRBV2	-	TRBJ1-3	TGTGCCGTCGGAGGAGGAAACACCATATATTTT	CAVGGGNTIYF
TRBD2	TRBV6-5	-	TRBJ2-7	TGTGCCATCAGCGGGACTTTCTACGAGCAGTACTTC	CAISGTFYEQYF
-	TRBV9	-	TRBJ2-1	TGTGCCAGCAGCGTAGGCCTAGCGTTTTACAATGAGCAGTTCTTC	CASSVGLAFYNEQFF
-	TRBV9	-	TRBJ2-5	TGTGCCAGCAGCGGGAAGACCCAGTACTTC	CASSGKTQYF
TRBD1	TRBV30	few	TRBJ2-3	TGTGCCTTTGACTCGGGACAGGGGACCCATACGCAGTATTTT	CAFDSGQGTHTQYF
TRBD1	TRBV18	few	TRBJ1-1	TGTGCCAGCTCCCCGGGACAGTTCATGAACACTGAAGCTTTCTTT	CASSPGQFMNTEAFF
-	TRBV20-1	-	TRBJ2-7	TGCAGTGCCCTAGGGGCAGGGCAGTACTTC	CSALGAGQYF
-	TRBV25-1	-	TRBJ2-5	TGTGCCAGCACCTCCGGCAGACAGCCGGCGGACCAGTACTTC	CASTSGRQPADQYF
-	TRBV6-5	few	TRBJ1-1	TGTGCCATCCTACCCTCTGCAGGGGACAACACTGAAGCTTTCTTT	CAILPSAGDNTEAFF
-	TRBV6-5	-	TRBJ1-2	TGTGCCAGCAGTTCCTTTGCCAAGGACTATGGCTACACCTTC	CASSSFAKDYGYTF
-	TRBV7-2	-	TRBJ1-1	TGTGCCAGCAGCTTAAGCGCCGCGAACACTGAAGCTTTCTTT	CASSLSAANTEAFF
TRBD2	TRBV30	few	TRBJ2-1	TGTGCCTCGGCCCGGGGAGGGGCGGTCAATGAGCAGTTCTTC	CASARGGAVNEQFF